Listed below are T cell receptor beta chains from one sample, sequenced in a study of cytomegalovirus exposure and HLA in healthy donors. Clones were read by immunoSEQ multiplex PCR, and TCRdb kept only the in-frame ones, dropping some. This table holds about 130,000 clones. The material sequenced was PBMCs. The receptors come from a young man in good health and CMV-seronegative. CDR3s include the opening cysteine and the closing phenylalanine or tryptophan. The order of the fields is D gene, V gene, J gene, CDR3 protein, CDR3 DNA. A D gene is named only where the DNA matches it firmly.

d_gene: TRBD1; v_gene: TRBV5-1; j_gene: TRBJ2-7; CDR3aa: CASSSRQGTYEQYF; CDR3nt: TGCGCCAGCAGCTCCCGACAGGGGACCTACGAGCAGTACTTC
d_gene: TRBD1; v_gene: TRBV4-2; j_gene: TRBJ1-5; CDR3aa: CASSQDSGGEDQPQHF; CDR3nt: TGTGCCAGCAGCCAAGATTCAGGGGGCGAGGATCAGCCCCAGCATTTT
d_gene: NA; v_gene: TRBV25-1; j_gene: TRBJ1-1; CDR3aa: CASSEYGGNTEAFF; CDR3nt: TGTGCCAGCAGTGAATACGGGGGTAACACTGAAGCTTTCTTT
d_gene: NA; v_gene: TRBV5-5; j_gene: TRBJ2-6; CDR3aa: CASLRSSGANVLTF; CDR3nt: TGTGCCAGCCTAAGGAGCTCTGGGGCCAACGTCCTGACTTTC
d_gene: NA; v_gene: TRBV28; j_gene: TRBJ1-2; CDR3aa: CASSRRALYGYTF; CDR3nt: TGTGCCAGCAGTCGGAGGGCTCTCTATGGCTACACCTTC
d_gene: NA; v_gene: TRBV4-1; j_gene: TRBJ1-1; CDR3aa: CASSHPQGEAFF; CDR3nt: TGCGCCAGCAGCCATCCCCAGGGGGAAGCTTTCTTT
d_gene: NA; v_gene: TRBV6-1; j_gene: TRBJ2-2; CDR3aa: CASKSGNTGELFF; CDR3nt: TGTGCCAGCAAGTCCGGGAACACCGGGGAGCTGTTTTTT
d_gene: NA; v_gene: TRBV28; j_gene: TRBJ2-1; CDR3aa: CASRPNLFSYNEQFF; CDR3nt: TGTGCCAGCAGGCCTAACTTGTTCTCCTACAATGAGCAGTTCTTC
d_gene: TRBD1; v_gene: TRBV28; j_gene: TRBJ2-7; CDR3aa: CASSLLSQGAYEQYF; CDR3nt: TGTGCCAGCAGTTTATTGTCGCAGGGGGCCTACGAGCAGTACTTC
d_gene: NA; v_gene: TRBV4-1; j_gene: TRBJ1-2; CDR3aa: CASSREIEATDGYTF; CDR3nt: TGCGCCAGCAGCCGAGAGATCGAGGCCACCGATGGCTACACCTTC